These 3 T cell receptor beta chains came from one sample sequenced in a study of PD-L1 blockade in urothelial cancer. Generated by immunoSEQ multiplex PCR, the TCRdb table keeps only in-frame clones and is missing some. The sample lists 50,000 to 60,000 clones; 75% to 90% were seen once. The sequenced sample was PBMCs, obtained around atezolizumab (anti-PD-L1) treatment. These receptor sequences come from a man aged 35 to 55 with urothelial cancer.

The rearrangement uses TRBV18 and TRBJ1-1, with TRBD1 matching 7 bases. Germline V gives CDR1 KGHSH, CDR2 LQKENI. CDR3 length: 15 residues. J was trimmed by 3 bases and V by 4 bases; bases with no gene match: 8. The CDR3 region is CASSLQTGSDTEAFF. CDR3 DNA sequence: TGTGCCAGCTCACTCCAGACAGGGTCGGACACTGAAGCTTTCTTT.

CDR3: CASTLGLRGDYGYTF. The CDR3 DNA follows: TGTGCCAGCACCCTTGGCTTGCGGGGCGACTATGGCTACACCTTC. The chain couples TRBV9 to TRBJ1-2; perhaps TRBD1 as D (5 bases). Germline V gene data show CDR1 as SGDLS and CDR2 as YYNGEE. The CDR3 length is 15 residues. The V end lost 6 bases, the J end lost 3 bases, and 18 bases lay between the germline ends. The variable domain in full, completed from reference TRBV9 and TRBJ1-2, reads DSGVTQTPKHLITATGQRVTLRCSPRSGDLSVYWYQQSLDQGLQFLIQYYNGEERAKGNILERFSAQQFPDLHSELNLSSLELGDSALYFCASTLGLRGDYGYTFGSGTRLTVV.

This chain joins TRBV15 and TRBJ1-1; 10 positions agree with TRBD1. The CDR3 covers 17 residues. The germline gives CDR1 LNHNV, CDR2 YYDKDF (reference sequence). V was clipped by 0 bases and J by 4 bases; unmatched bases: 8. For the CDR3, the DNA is TGTGCCACCAGCAGAGATAGGGGGACAGGGGATGGCACTGAAGCTTTCTTT. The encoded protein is CATSRDRGTGDGTEAFF.